A selection of T cell receptor beta chains follows, all from one sample in a study of regulatory T cells in long-lasting Graves disease. TCRdb ran MiXCR on the multiplex PCR reads and lists one entry per CDR3 protein. The sample yields hundreds of thousands of distinct CDR3 sequences, about 16% seen once. This same sample was also part of a study on T cells in Graves' hyperthyroidism and ophthalmopathy.

Sequenced material: peripheral blood mononuclear cells (PBMCs), taken at new diagnosis, from a patient treated with antithyroid drugs. Every receptor here comes from a man younger than 30 with Graves disease. CDR3s include the opening cysteine and the closing phenylalanine or tryptophan. A D gene is named only where the DNA matches it firmly. Clone size is stated in some rows and not others, as once, few, many or a class when expanded.

J,size,V,D,DNA,CDR3
TRBJ2-7,many,TRBV7-3,TRBD2,TGTGCCAGCAGTTCTAGCGGGAGCTCCTACGAGCAGTACTTC,CASSSSGSSYEQYF
TRBJ2-4,few,TRBV12-3/TRBV12-4,TRBD2,TGTGCCAGCAGTTTACTCTTATCTCGGACTAGCGGGACCTCACTAGCCAAAAACATTCAGTACTTC,CASSLLLSRTSGTSLAKNIQYF
TRBJ2-6,.,TRBV6-5,.,TGTGCCAGCAGTTACTCGATAGGAAGCTCTGGGGCCAACGTCCTGACTTTC,CASSYSIGSSGANVLTF
TRBJ2-1,few,TRBV14,TRBD2,TGTGCCAGCAGCCAAGATAGGCCTAGCGGGAGCAATGAGCAGTTCTTC,CASSQDRPSGSNEQFF
TRBJ2-1,few,TRBV19,TRBD2,TGTGCCAGTAGTATACAGGGACTAGCGGGAGGAAATGAGCAGTTCTTC,CASSIQGLAGGNEQFF
TRBJ2-3,many,TRBV11-2,TRBD2,TGTGCCAGCAGCCGGGGGGGGAACTCAGATACGCAGTATTTT,CASSRGGNSDTQYF
TRBJ2-7,many,TRBV28,.,TGTGCCAGCAGTTCCTTGAACGAGCAGTACTTC,CASSSLNEQYF
TRBJ1-5,few,TRBV12-3/TRBV12-4,.,TGTGCCAGCAGTTTAGCCCCGAGATATAGCAATCAGCCCCAGCATTTT,CASSLAPRYSNQPQHF
TRBJ2-7,.,TRBV11-1,.,TGTGCCAGCAGCCCAGGAGGCGGGACAGTCCGCTACGAGCAGTACTTC,CASSPGGGTVRYEQYF
TRBJ2-7,many,TRBV20-1,.,TGCAGTGCTCCCCTCGCCGGGAGCTCCTACGAGCAGTACTTC,CSAPLAGSSYEQYF
TRBJ1-6,few,TRBV25-1,.,TGTGCCAGCAGTGAAGGTGGCGGTGTTAATTCACCCCTCCACTTT,CASSEGGGVNSPLHF
TRBJ2-2,few,TRBV10-3,.,TGTGCCATCAGCCCCGATCTAGACAGCACCGGGGAGCTGTTTTTT,CAISPDLDSTGELFF
TRBJ1-1,.,TRBV20-1,.,TGCAGTGCGAAGGACTTATACACTGAAGCTTTCTTT,CSAKDLYTEAFF
TRBJ2-2,.,TRBV7-9,TRBD1,TGTGCCAGCAGCTTTCCCGACAGGGCCGCCGGGGAGCTGTTTTTT,CASSFPDRAAGELFF
TRBJ2-7,.,TRBV19,.,TGTGCCAGTAGTAGTCCTTACAGGGATATGGCCTACGAGCAGTACTTC,CASSSPYRDMAYEQYF
TRBJ1-1,.,TRBV29-1,.,TGCAGCGTTGAGATAAGGGGGTTCACTGAAGCTTTCTTT,CSVEIRGFTEAFF
TRBJ2-3,.,TRBV6-9,.,TGTGCCAGCAGTTCCAAAGCCCCTTTTAGCACAGATACGCAGTATTTT,CASSSKAPFSTDTQYF
TRBJ2-5,many,TRBV28,.,TGTGCCAGCAGTCCTACCGAAGACTTACAAGAGACCCAGTACTTC,CASSPTEDLQETQYF
TRBJ2-1,few,TRBV19,TRBD2,TGTGCCAGTAGTATAGTTCAGCGGGACCTTGAGCAGTTCTTC,CASSIVQRDLEQFF
TRBJ2-5,.,TRBV18,.,TGTGCCAGCTCACCTTTTCCAGCGGGAGAGACCCAGTACTTC,CASSPFPAGETQYF
TRBJ1-4,.,TRBV5-4,.,TGTGCCAGCAGCTTGGATCCGAGTGCCAAAGGTCCTGAAAAACTGTTTTTT,CASSLDPSAKGPEKLFF
TRBJ1-2,once,TRBV5-4,TRBD1,TGTGCCAGCAGCTCACCCGGACAGGGGGCGGGGGGCTACACCTTC,CASSSPGQGAGGYTF
TRBJ2-7,few,TRBV19,.,TGTGCCAGTAGTCTCGGCAGGGGTTTCCACGAGCAGTACTTC,CASSLGRGFHEQYF
TRBJ2-7,many,TRBV6-5,TRBD2,TGTGCCAGCAGTTACTCAATTAGGCGGGAGGGCCCGGCCTACGAGCAGTACTTC,CASSYSIRREGPAYEQYF
TRBJ2-2,few,TRBV7-9,.,TGTGCCAGCAGCTCGGGGGCCCTTTCAGTCGGGGAGCTGTTTTTT,CASSSGALSVGELFF
TRBJ1-4,many,TRBV27,TRBD1,TGTGCCAGCAGTCCATCGACAGGGGCTAATGAAAAACTGTTTTTT,CASSPSTGANEKLFF
TRBJ1-1,few,TRBV30,.,TGTGCCTGGAGTCCATACGGACGGGGGAACACTGAAGCTTTCTTT,CAWSPYGRGNTEAFF
TRBJ1-6,many,TRBV3-1,TRBD1,TGTGCCAGCAGCCAAGGGCAGGGGGACTCACCCCTCCACTTT,CASSQGQGDSPLHF
TRBJ2-3,many,TRBV6-2/TRBV6-3,TRBD2,TGTGCCAGCAGTTACAGGGCTAGCGGACGGGATACGCAGTATTTT,CASSYRASGRDTQYF
TRBJ1-4,.,TRBV7-9,TRBD1,TGTGCCAGCAGCATAGGGACAGTAATAGGGGAAAAACTGTTTTTT,CASSIGTVIGEKLFF
TRBJ2-4,few,TRBV20-1,.,TGCAGTGCTAGAGGAACCGGTGGGGACATTCAGTACTTC,CSARGTGGDIQYF
TRBJ2-1,.,TRBV7-2,TRBD1,TGTGCCAGCACGCGGGACAGGTTCTCCTACAATGAGCAGTTCTTC,CASTRDRFSYNEQFF
TRBJ2-1,.,TRBV19,.,TGTGCCAGTAGCATAGGGTCTGCCTCCTACAATGAGCAGTTCTTC,CASSIGSASYNEQFF
TRBJ1-2,.,TRBV24-1,TRBD1,TGTGCCACCAGTGATGGGGGACAGGGGGCGCAAAGCTATGGCTACACCTTC,CATSDGGQGAQSYGYTF
TRBJ2-3,many,TRBV5-1,.,TGCGCCAGCAGCTTGGATGATGTTCGCGGAGATACGCAGTATTTT,CASSLDDVRGDTQYF
TRBJ2-1,many,TRBV28,TRBD2,TGTGCCAGCAGTCGGACTAGCGGGAGAACTGAGCAGTTCTTC,CASSRTSGRTEQFF